This TCR beta chain was found in a study of OX40 agonist ivuxolimab in advanced cancers. Only in-frame clones appear in the TCRdb table, and some are missing; sequencing was by immunoSEQ multiplex PCR. This sample has approximately 45,000 clones, with approximately 86% found just once. Study-wide points: The CD4+ and CD8+ T cells in the blood had expanded clonally by week 6 at 0.1 to 3.0 mg/kg. Near-lowest levels of clonal expansion characterized partial responders at 0.1-3.0 mg/kg.

A remark on this clone: Its antigen is not identified.

Germline CDR1 SGHRS, CDR2 YFSETQ. The germline V and J ends were trimmed by 4 bases and 4 bases, with 14 bases remaining between them. This CDR3 region has 14 residues. Sequenced here: CD4+ or CD8+ T cells sorted from blood, sampled in a trial of the OX40 agonist ivuxolimab. The chain joins TRBV5-1 to TRBJ2-5; D may be TRBD1 (7 bases). The sequence was collected from an adult with an advanced solid tumor such as melanoma, head and neck, liver or kidney cancer. DNA for the CDR3: TGCGCCAGCAGCCCTAGACAGGGAGGAGAGACCCAGTACTTC. As protein: CASSPRQGGETQYF.